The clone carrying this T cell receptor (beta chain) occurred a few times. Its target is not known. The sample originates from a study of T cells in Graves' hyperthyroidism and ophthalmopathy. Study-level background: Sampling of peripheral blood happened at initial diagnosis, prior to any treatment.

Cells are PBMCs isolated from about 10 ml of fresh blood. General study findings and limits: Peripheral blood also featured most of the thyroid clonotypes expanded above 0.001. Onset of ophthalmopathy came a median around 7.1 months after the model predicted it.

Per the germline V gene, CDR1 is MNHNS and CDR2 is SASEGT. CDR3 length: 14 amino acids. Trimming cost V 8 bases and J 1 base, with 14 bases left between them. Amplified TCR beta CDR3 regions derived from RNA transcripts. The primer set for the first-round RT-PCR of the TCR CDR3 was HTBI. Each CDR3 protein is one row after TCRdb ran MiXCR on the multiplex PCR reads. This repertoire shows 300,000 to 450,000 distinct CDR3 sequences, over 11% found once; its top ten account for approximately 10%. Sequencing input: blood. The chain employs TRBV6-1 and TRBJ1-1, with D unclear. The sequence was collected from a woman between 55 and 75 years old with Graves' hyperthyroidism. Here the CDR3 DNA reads TGTGCCAGCGGACGCGCGGGAAAGAACACTGAAGCTTTCTTT. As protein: CASGRAGKNTEAFF.